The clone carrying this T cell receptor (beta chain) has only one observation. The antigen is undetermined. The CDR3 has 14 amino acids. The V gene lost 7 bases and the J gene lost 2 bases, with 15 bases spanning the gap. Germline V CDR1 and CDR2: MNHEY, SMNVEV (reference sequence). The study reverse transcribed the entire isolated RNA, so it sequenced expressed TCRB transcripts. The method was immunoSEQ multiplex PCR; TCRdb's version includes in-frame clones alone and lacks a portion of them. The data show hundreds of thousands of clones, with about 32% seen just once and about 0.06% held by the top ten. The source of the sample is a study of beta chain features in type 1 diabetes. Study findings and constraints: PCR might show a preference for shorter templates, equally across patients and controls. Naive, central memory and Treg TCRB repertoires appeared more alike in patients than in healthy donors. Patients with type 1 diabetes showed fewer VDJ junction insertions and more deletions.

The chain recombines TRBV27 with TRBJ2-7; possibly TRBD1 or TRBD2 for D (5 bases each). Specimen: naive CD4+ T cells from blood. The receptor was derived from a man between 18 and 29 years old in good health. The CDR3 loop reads CASISRDRTYEQYF. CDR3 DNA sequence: TGTGCCAGCATCAGCCGGGACCGCACCTACGAGCAGTACTTC.